These 23 T cell receptor beta chains share one sample of origin, sequenced in a study of graft-versus-host responses after intestinal transplantation (dated by TCRdb to the early 2020s). The time point tag for this specimen amounts to: cells obtained before transplantation from donor or recipient. Antigens of these TCRs are unknown. The library was prepared using the immunoSEQ multiplex PCR assay. Sourced from immuneACCESS, this table was stored by TCRdb with only in-frame sequences that have V and J called. A share of the clones is absent; for the studies checked, an unresolved V gene accounts for under half, and the remainder has no known explanation. In this sample the table shows tens of thousands of clones, around 92% of which occur a single time. Together, the top ten hold 2% to 3% of the sample. Sequencing used unstimulated CD8+ T cells sorted from spleen or lymph node cells, obtained before intestinal transplant. These receptors all stem from a human donor who received an intestinal transplant.

The V gene is TRBV19, the J gene TRBJ2-7; D gene uncertain. This CDR3 contains 16 residues. Trimming cost V 5 bases and J 2 bases, with 19 bases left between them. Germline V gene sequence: CDR1 LNHDA, CDR2 SQIVND (reference sequence). CDR3 loop: CASSVGEPSPTYEQYF. The CDR3, as DNA: TGTGCCAGTAGTGTAGGAGAGCCTTCCCCTACCTACGAGCAGTACTTC.

The chain couples TRBV9 to TRBJ2-3, with D maybe TRBD1 (6 bases). This CDR3 has 14 residues. V was shortened by 3 bases and J by 4 bases, with 12 bases between the two germline ends. Germline loops: CDR1 SGDLS, CDR2 YYNGEE. CDR3 coding DNA: TGTGCCAGCAGCGGGGCTTCAGGGGCAGATACGCAGTATTTT. Its protein is CASSGASGADTQYF.

The chain links TRBV6-6 to TRBJ1-6; D call uncertain. This CDR3 spans 14 amino acids. Trimming left V 0 bases short and J 14 bases short, with 14 bases between. Looked up from germline, CDR1 is MNHNY and CDR2 is SVGAGI (reference sequence). CDR3 in amino acids: CASSYSSVPESLHF. The CDR3 DNA sequence: TGTGCCAGCAGTTACTCGAGCGTGCCCGAGTCCCTCCACTTT.

The chain employs TRBV2 and TRBJ2-1; D is possibly TRBD1 (6 bases). Germline V gives CDR1 SNHLY, CDR2 FYNNEI. The CDR3 covers 17 residues. V was cut by 3 bases and J by 4 bases, with 19 bases left in between. The CDR3 region is CASSDLFGGSSYNEQFF. CDR3 coding DNA: TGTGCCAGCAGTGACCTCTTTGGGGGCTCCTCTTACAATGAGCAGTTCTTC.

The gene calls are TRBV4-1 and TRBJ2-2; 8 bases map to TRBD1. The V segment lost 5 bases and the J segment 1 base; nucleotides outside the gene matches: 6. The CDR3 runs 16 residues. CDR1 and CDR2 (germline): MGHRA, YSYEKL. CDR3 residues: CASSSRQGLNTGELFF. The CDR3 DNA is TGCGCCAGCAGCTCGAGACAGGGGTTGAACACCGGGGAGCTGTTTTTT.

The chain joins TRBV29-1 to TRBJ2-7; TRBD1 is a possible D gene (6 bases). Germline CDR1 and CDR2: SQVTM and ANQGSEA. The CDR3 spans 12 residues. V was clipped by 4 bases and J by 2 bases, with 9 bases between them. CDR3 residues: CSVVQGPYEQYF. CDR3 sequence (DNA): TGCAGCGTTGTACAGGGTCCCTACGAGCAGTACTTC.

This sequence joins TRBV4-1 and TRBJ2-1, with D hard to call. CDR3 length: 13 residues. V was trimmed by 3 bases and J by 8 bases, leaving 11 bases between them. Germline V gene sequence: CDR1 MGHRA, CDR2 YSYEKL. CDR3 in amino acids: CASSHFLAYEQFF. DNA of the CDR3: TGCGCCAGCAGCCACTTTCTGGCATATGAGCAGTTCTTC.

The chain recombines TRBV15 with TRBJ2-7, with D hard to call. CDR1 LNHNV and CDR2 YYDKDF come from the germline V gene (reference sequence). V lost 0 bases, J lost 7 bases, and 16 bases lay in between. CDR3 length: 15 amino acids. The CDR3 bases are TGTGCCACCAGCAGAGATTTTTGGGCCGCGAGTGAGCAGTACTTC. Protein: CATSRDFWAASEQYF.

The chain carries TRBV9 and TRBJ2-7, with 10 bases lining up with TRBD2. Germline assignment: CDR1 SGDLS and CDR2 YYNGEE. The CDR3 spans 16 residues. Trimming took 0 bases from V and 0 from J; bases not matched to a gene: 3. CDR3 nucleotide sequence: TGTGCCAGCAGCGTAGCAGGGACTAGCGACTCCTACGAGCAGTACTTC. Protein: CASSVAGTSDSYEQYF.

The chain joins TRBV21-1 to TRBJ2-3; the table gives TRBD1 as D, unverified against the DNA. TRBV21-1 is an annotated pseudogene. The CDR3 length is 15 residues. The CDR3 bases are TGTGCCAGCAGCACTCAGGACAGGATCACAGATACGCAGTATTTT. Protein: CASSTQDRITDTQYF.

The chain carries TRBV5-1 and TRBJ1-1; D remains unclear. Germline values: CDR1 SGHRS, CDR2 YFSETQ. The CDR3 spans 13 residues. The V end was cut by 0 bases, the J end by 7 bases, with 10 bases between. CDR3: CASSLDPPLEAFF. The CDR3 nucleotides are TGCGCCAGCAGCTTGGATCCCCCACTTGAAGCTTTCTTT.

This chain links TRBV2 with TRBJ2-7; 9 nucleotides align to TRBD2. CDR3 length: 15 residues. Looked up from germline, CDR1 is SNHLY and CDR2 is FYNNEI. V lost 2 bases and J lost 2; bases outside the gene matches: 4. This CDR3 reads CASSETERGAYEQYF. The CDR3 nucleotides read TGTGCCAGCAGTGAAACCGAGCGGGGGGCCTACGAGCAGTACTTC.

The rearrangement joins TRBV29-1 to TRBJ2-3; D call uncertain. The length of the CDR3 is 15 residues. From germline, CDR1 is SQVTM and CDR2 ANQGSEA. With 2 bases removed from V and 2 bases from J, the gap between germline ends came to 14 bases. Here the CDR3 reads CSVEIGRLYTDTQYF. Written as DNA, the CDR3 is TGCAGCGTTGAAATCGGCAGGCTTTACACAGATACGCAGTATTTT.

The rearrangement joins TRBV10-2 to TRBJ2-7; maybe TRBD1 (6 bases). CDR1 and CDR2 (germline): WSHSY, SAAADI. V lost 8 bases, J lost 4 bases, and 12 bases lay in between. CDR3 length: 12 amino acids. The CDR3, as DNA: TGCGCCAGCGGGGCAGGGGAGTACGAGCAGTACTTC. Translating it yields CASGAGEYEQYF.

The rearrangement uses TRBV4-1 and TRBJ1-2; D is possibly TRBD1 (5 bases). Trimming took off 6 bases at V and 2 bases at J, with 10 bases between the two ends. Per germline, CDR1 MGHRA and CDR2 YSYEKL. CDR3 size: 13 residues. This CDR3 is CASRGLLNYGYTF. DNA for the CDR3: TGCGCCAGCAGGGGGCTGTTAAACTATGGCTACACCTTC.

CDR3 residues: CASSPQWGQGDTQYF. For the CDR3, the DNA is TGCGCCAGCAGCCCGCAGTGGGGACAGGGAGATACGCAGTATTTT. The V gene is TRBV5-1, the J gene TRBJ2-3; 9 bases map to TRBD1. CDR3 length equals 15 residues. Trimming at V came to 4 bases and at J to 5 bases, leaving 8 bases not matched to a gene. Per the germline V gene, CDR1 is SGHRS and CDR2 is YFSETQ.

The chain combines TRBV4-2 with TRBJ2-2; 9 positions agree with TRBD1. Per germline, CDR1 LGHNA and CDR2 YNFKEQ. After removal of 4 bases from V and 6 bases from J, the junction contained 12 bases not matched to a gene. The CDR3 spans 17 residues. The chain's CDR3 is CASSRTGVGLIAGELFF. The CDR3 region has the DNA TGTGCCAGCAGCCGGACAGGGGTTGGTTTAATAGCCGGGGAGCTGTTTTTT.

The V gene is TRBV15, the J gene TRBJ2-5; 7 nucleotides align to TRBD1. Looked up from germline, CDR1 is LNHNV and CDR2 is YYDKDF (reference sequence). V lost 0 bases and J lost 5; bases outside the gene matches: 3. The CDR3 loop spans 14 amino acids. CDR3 in amino acids: CATSRERGPETQYF. The CDR3 bases are TGTGCCACCAGCAGAGAGAGGGGGCCGGAGACCCAGTACTTC.

This chain uses TRBV29-1 with TRBJ2-2; 11 bases agree with TRBD2. The CDR3 is 16 amino acids. Per the germline V gene, CDR1 is SQVTM and CDR2 is ANQGSEA. V gave up 4 bases and J gave up 0 bases; unmatched junction bases: 4. CDR3 in DNA: TGCAGCGTTGGAGGACTAGCGGGTTCGAACACCGGGGAGCTGTTTTTT. It yields the protein CSVGGLAGSNTGELFF.

This chain links TRBV27 with TRBJ2-7; 11 bases fit TRBD1. Germline-derived CDR1 and CDR2 are MNHEY and SMNVEV (reference sequence). This CDR3 region has 16 residues. V trimming: 5 bases; J trimming: 1 base; junction bases outside the gene matches: 7. The CDR3 reads CASSTWTGGRSYEQYF. In DNA form, the CDR3 reads TGTGCCAGCAGTACATGGACAGGGGGCAGGTCCTACGAGCAGTACTTC.

V and J are TRBV10-2 and TRBJ2-7, with 8 bases identical to TRBD2. The CDR3 loop spans 16 amino acids. J was trimmed by 2 bases and V by 3 bases; bases with no gene match: 9. Germline V lookup: CDR1 WSHSY, CDR2 SAAADI. The CDR3 DNA follows: TGCGCCAGCAGTGATTCTAGAGCGGGGGCAACCTACGAGCAGTACTTC. This codes for CASSDSRAGATYEQYF.

The J gene is TRBJ1-2, the V gene TRBV27; a possible D gene is TRBD1 (5 bases). CDR1 is MNHEY and CDR2 is SMNVEV in the germline V gene (reference sequence). The CDR3 runs 11 residues. V lost 4 bases and J 8 bases, leaving 8 bases between the germline ends. CDR3 sequence (DNA): TGTGCCAGCAGTTCGGGACTCGGCTACACCTTC. This encodes CASSSGLGYTF.

The CDR3: CASSQLIAPNEQFF. The CDR3 DNA reads TGTGCCAGCAGTCAACTGATAGCGCCCAATGAGCAGTTCTTC. J is TRBJ2-1 and V is TRBV28, with D perhaps matching TRBD2 (5 bases). The CDR3 runs 14 residues. Looked up from germline, CDR1 is MDHEN and CDR2 is SYDVKM. The V gene lost 5 bases and the J gene lost 6 bases, with 14 bases spanning the gap.